Listed here are 20 T cell receptor beta chains from one sample, sequenced in a study of early T cells in non-severe SARS-CoV-2 infection (dated by TCRdb to about 2021). Library preparation used 5' RACE. Data came from a NextSeq 500. The public reads were reprocessed in TCRdb via fastp at Q25 and MiXCR, keeping in-frame beta chains. Records with the same CDR3 protein are collapsed into one entry carrying the most frequent genes and DNA. In this sample the table shows around 86,000 distinct CDR3 sequences, roughly 14% of which occur a single time. About 0.58% of the sample belongs to the ten largest clones. Sequencing was done on a sample of whole blood. The receptors shown here come from an adult who was a healthcare worker with PCR-confirmed SARS-CoV-2 infection or an uninfected control (not recorded which).

The chain combines TRBV29-1 with TRBJ2-3; TRBD2 agrees at 10 bases. The CDR3 covers 15 residues. The V and J ends lost 6 bases and 0 bases, in that order; junction bases with no gene match: 6. Looked up from germline, CDR1 is SQVTM and CDR2 is ANQGSEA. In DNA, the CDR3 is TGCAGCGTGCAGGAACTAGCGGGAAGCACAGATACGCAGTATTTT. Its translation is CSVQELAGSTDTQYF.

This clonotype has at least ten counts. This rearrangement joins TRBV18 to TRBJ1-1; 9 bases agree with TRBD1. The V gene end was trimmed by 3 bases and the J gene end by 0 bases; junction bases not matched to a gene: 5. CDR1 is KGHSH, CDR2 LQKENI, per germline. This CDR3 comprises 16 residues. The CDR3 DNA follows: TGTGCCAGCTCACCTAGGACAGGGGATATGAACACTGAAGCTTTCTTT. It translates to CASSPRTGDMNTEAFF.

In its sample, this clonotype was seen many times. The chain uses TRBV12-3 or TRBV12-4 and TRBJ2-7, with D possibly being TRBD2 (5 bases). The CDR3 loop spans 12 amino acids. Trimming stripped 2 bases from V and 4 bases from J, with 6 bases between. The DNA of the CDR3 is TGTGCCAGCAGTTTAACGGGGTACGAGCAGTACGTC. It is translated as CASSLTGYEQYV.

This clonotype was found many times. This CDR3 is CASSEDDMNTEAFF. Written as DNA, the CDR3 is TGTGCCAGCAGTGAAGACGATATGAACACTGAAGCTTTCTTT. The J gene is TRBJ1-1, the V gene TRBV6-1, with D unclear. Trimming cost V 1 base and J 0 bases, with 6 bases left between them. Germline assignment: CDR1 MNHNS and CDR2 SASEGT. This CDR3 is built from 14 residues.

The CDR3 nucleotides read TGTGCCAGCAGCCCAGGGGGGTCGAACACTGAAGCTTTCTTT. Translation: CASSPGGSNTEAFF. The rearrangement links TRBV7-3 to TRBJ1-1, with TRBD1 identical over 7 bases. The CDR3 is made up of 14 amino acids. V gave up 5 bases and J gave up 1 base; unmatched junction bases: 4. Germline V CDR1 and CDR2: SGHTA, FQGTGA.

This clonotype was seen ten or more times. V gene TRBV2 combines with J gene TRBJ2-7, with D tentatively TRBD2 (5 bases). V lost 4 bases, J lost 2 bases, and 9 bases lay in between. Looked up from germline, CDR1 is SNHLY and CDR2 is FYNNEI. The CDR3 length is 13 residues. DNA for the CDR3: TGTGCCAGCAGTGTGAGGGCCACCTACGAGCAGTACGTC. This encodes CASSVRATYEQYV.

This clonotype appeared a few times. The chain couples TRBV20-1 to TRBJ1-5, with D perhaps matching TRBD1 (5 bases). Germline CDR1 and CDR2: DFQATT and SNEGSKA (reference sequence). Trimming took off 5 bases at V and 5 bases at J, with 13 bases between the two ends. There are 13 residues in the CDR3. The CDR3 sequence: CSAAQGVDQPQHF. The CDR3 DNA follows: TGCAGTGCTGCCCAGGGAGTGGATCAGCCCCAGCATTTT.

The chain is built from TRBV4-1 and TRBJ1-1; tentatively, D is TRBD1 (5 bases). CDR3 length equals 13 residues. Between the trimmed V and J ends, which lost 4 bases and 7 bases, there was a span of 13 bases. Germline lookup yields CDR1 MGHRA and CDR2 YSYEKL. The CDR3 DNA sequence: TGCGCCAGCAGCCCGAATCAGGGATTTGAAGCTTTCTTT. This sequence encodes CASSPNQGFEAFF.

This clonotype was seen a handful of times. The chain uses TRBV20-1 and TRBJ2-4; no clear D. The CDR3 length is 14 residues. The V end was cut by 2 bases, the J end by 2 bases, with 10 bases between. CDR1 is DFQATT and CDR2 is SNEGSKA in the germline V gene (reference sequence). CDR3 sequence (DNA): TGCAGTGCTAGACCTAAGGTGTCCAAAAACATTCAGTACTTC. Its protein product is CSARPKVSKNIQYF.

This clonotype was observed a few times. The chain is built from TRBV7-8 and TRBJ2-1; the D gene is possibly TRBD2 (6 bases). Germline V gives CDR1 SGHVS, CDR2 FQNEAQ. The CDR3 loop spans 14 amino acids. Trimming removed 5 bases from V and 8 bases from J, with 16 bases in between. Here the CDR3 reads CASSTSPTRDEQFF. CDR3 bases: TGTGCCAGCAGCACTAGCCCGACGAGGGATGAGCAGTTCTTC.

J is TRBJ2-5 and V is TRBV7-2; no definite D call. V lost 1 base, J lost 3 bases, and 9 bases lay in between. Germline CDR1 reads SGHTA; CDR2 reads FQGNSA. The CDR3 extends over 14 amino acids. The CDR3 nucleotides are TGTGCCAGCAGCTTAGTTAAAACGGAAGAGACCCAGTACTTC. This gives the protein CASSLVKTEETQYF.

This clonotype turned up a few times. The V and J genes are TRBV3-1 and TRBJ1-5; 7 bases line up with TRBD1. Germline V gene data show CDR1 as LGHDT and CDR2 as YNNKEL (reference sequence). This CDR3 spans 16 amino acids. With V trimmed by 3 bases and J by 8 bases, 13 bases remained unmatched. The CDR3 coding sequence is TGTGCCAGCAGCCACGGAACAGGGGCCCGCGGGAAGCCCCAGCATTTT. Protein sequence: CASSHGTGARGKPQHF.

This clonotype was found many times. This chain connects TRBV4-1 to TRBJ1-4; D uncertain. Germline CDR1 reads MGHRA; CDR2 reads YSYEKL. CDR3 length equals 17 residues. Trimming cost V 3 bases and J 3 bases, with 17 bases left between them. The CDR3: CASSHSAGGRPNEKLFF. As DNA, the CDR3 is TGCGCCAGCAGCCACTCCGCCGGAGGGAGGCCTAATGAAAAACTGTTTTTT.

This clonotype appeared a few times. V gene TRBV4-2 combines with J gene TRBJ2-2, with TRBD2 matching 8 bases. The CDR3 is 18 residues long. Per germline, CDR1 LGHNA and CDR2 YNFKEQ. V gave up 4 bases and J gave up 3 bases; unmatched junction bases: 13. The CDR3 reads CASSRFKPQRGYTGELFF. CDR3 nucleotide sequence: TGTGCCAGCAGCCGATTCAAGCCCCAGCGGGGGTACACCGGGGAGCTGTTTTTT.

This clonotype has just a few counts. The rearrangement uses TRBV7-2 and TRBJ1-1, with 12 bases lining up with TRBD1. The CDR3 loop spans 17 amino acids. J lost 0 bases, V lost 1 base, and 3 bases had no gene match. CDR1 and CDR2 (germline): SGHTA, FQGNSA. The CDR3 protein is CASSLVGTGGLNTEAFF. DNA of the CDR3: TGTGCCAGCAGCTTAGTCGGGACAGGGGGCCTGAACACTGAAGCTTTCTTT. Full variable domain (rest looked up from reference TRBV7-2 and TRBJ1-1): GAGVSQSPSNKVTEKGKDVELRCDPISGHTALYWYRQSLGQGLEFLIYFQGNSAPDKSGLPSDRFSAERTGGSVSTLTIQRTQQEDSAVYLCASSLVGTGGLNTEAFFGQGTRLTVV.

This sequence joins TRBV7-2 and TRBJ1-3; D might be TRBD1 (6 bases). This CDR3 is 16 amino acids long. CDR1 is SGHTA and CDR2 is FQGNSA in the germline V gene. The V and J ends lost 6 bases and 0 bases respectively, with 15 bases between them. In nucleotides, the CDR3 is TGTGCCAGCAGGACCATAACAGGGAGCTCTGGAAACACCATATATTTT. Amino acid sequence: CASRTITGSSGNTIYF.

In its sample, this clonotype was seen many times. The genes are TRBV20-1 and TRBJ2-3; D not resolved. Trimming stripped 2 bases from V and 2 bases from J, with 5 bases between. In germline, CDR1 is DFQATT, CDR2 SNEGSKA (reference sequence). The CDR3 contains 12 residues. As DNA, the CDR3 is TGCAGTGCTAGATCCAACACAGATACGCAGTATTTT. Translation: CSARSNTDTQYF.

The V gene is TRBV12-5, the J gene TRBJ2-7, with D possibly being TRBD1 (5 bases). The CDR3 is made up of 16 amino acids. V shed 0 bases and J shed 1 base, with 13 bases lying between them. Germline V CDR1 and CDR2: LGHNT, FRNRAP. The CDR3 loop is CASGLVWQGCSYEQYV. In nucleotides, the CDR3 is TGTGCTAGTGGTTTGGTATGGCAGGGCTGTTCCTACGAGCAGTACGTC.

This clonotype was seen many times. The rearrangement links TRBV5-1 to TRBJ2-1; perhaps TRBD1 as D (6 bases). The germline V and J ends were trimmed by 3 bases and 0 bases, with 10 bases remaining between them. In germline, CDR1 is SGHRS, CDR2 YFSETQ. The CDR3 has 15 residues. The CDR3 is CASSSGQSSYNEQFF. DNA for the CDR3: TGCGCCAGCAGCTCAGGACAGAGCTCCTACAATGAGCAGTTCTTC.

In this sample, this clonotype turned up many times. The rearrangement links TRBV7-7 to TRBJ2-7; TRBD1 matches at 7 bases. The J segment lost 1 base and the V segment lost 4 bases, leaving 7 bases of the junction unmatched. This CDR3 has 15 amino acids. The germline V gene encodes CDR1 SSHAT and CDR2 FNYEAQ (reference sequence). CDR3 sequence reads: CASSSTTGESYEQYV. The CDR3 DNA sequence: TGTGCCAGCAGCTCCACCACAGGGGAGTCCTACGAGCAGTACGTC.